The next 22 T cell receptor beta chains were all read from a single sample in a study of blood T cell repertoires in COVID-19. The assay was immunoSEQ multiplex PCR, and TCRdb's table has in-frame clones only and misses some. The table has over 250,000 clones, 84% seen once; the top ten hold around 1.6%. The sequenced material came from peripheral blood. All receptors come from a human donor with COVID-19, enrolled during active disease. The donor label of this sample is uncertain.

This clone was seen just once. CDR3 loop: CASSLLAGLDEQYF. In DNA, the CDR3 is TGTGCCAGCAGCTTGTTGGCGGGCCTAGACGAGCAGTACTTC. The chain joins TRBV11-2 to TRBJ2-7; the D gene is possibly TRBD2 (5 bases). V lost 3 bases to trimming and J lost 5 bases, with 14 bases between them. The CDR3 consists of 14 residues. Germline V gene data show CDR1 as SGHAT and CDR2 as FQNNGV.

This CDR3 reads CASSLNGRGTGNTIYF. The DNA of the CDR3 is TGCGCCAGCAGCTTGAACGGCCGGGGGACTGGAAACACCATATATTTT. The V and J genes are TRBV5-1 and TRBJ1-3; possibly TRBD1 for D (5 bases). Germline CDR1 and CDR2: SGHRS and YFSETQ. V lost 1 base to trimming and J lost 2 bases, with 13 bases between them. This CDR3 contains 16 residues.

The CDR3: CASTSWRANEQFF. The CDR3 DNA is TGTGCCAGTACTAGCTGGAGGGCCAATGAGCAGTTCTTC. The rearrangement links TRBV19 to TRBJ2-1; weak D call: TRBD2 (6 bases). CDR3 length: 13 amino acids. CDR1 LNHDA and CDR2 SQIVND come from the germline V gene (reference sequence). V lost 7 bases and J lost 6, with 13 bases in between.

V is TRBV29-1 and J is TRBJ2-5, with D perhaps matching TRBD2 (5 bases). CDR1 and CDR2 (germline): SQVTM, ANQGSEA. Trimming removed 4 bases at V and 2 bases at J, with 11 bases between. The CDR3 contains 13 residues. The CDR3 sequence: CSVASSPQETQYF. In nucleotides, the CDR3 is TGCAGCGTTGCTAGCAGTCCACAAGAGACCCAGTACTTC.

The rearrangement links TRBV2 to TRBJ2-1; D remains ambiguous. Germline V gives CDR1 SNHLY, CDR2 FYNNEI. V shed 6 bases and J shed 9 bases, with 9 bases lying between them. This CDR3 contains 11 residues. In nucleotides, the CDR3 is TGTGCCAGCAGCCAGTATACTGAGCAGTTCTTC. Its protein is CASSQYTEQFF.

CDR3 in amino acids: CASSPRQQETQYF. The DNA for the CDR3 is TGTGCCAGCTCACCGAGACAGCAAGAGACCCAGTACTTC. The J gene is TRBJ2-5, the V gene TRBV18; TRBD1 might be the D (5 bases). The CDR3 is 13 residues long. Per the germline V gene, CDR1 is KGHSH and CDR2 is LQKENI. V shed 3 bases and J shed 2 bases, with 7 bases lying between them.

The chain is built from TRBV4-1 and TRBJ1-5; 7 positions agree with TRBD1. J was trimmed by 2 bases and V by 3 bases; bases with no gene match: 4. Germline V lookup: CDR1 MGHRA, CDR2 YSYEKL. This CDR3 contains 15 residues. In DNA, the CDR3 is TGCGCCAGCAGCCAGGGAGGACAGGGCAATCAGCCCCAGCATTTT. It encodes CASSQGGQGNQPQHF.

This clone was recorded a few times. The gene calls are TRBV7-3 and TRBJ2-2, with a possible D match to TRBD1 (6 bases). CDR1 SGHTA and CDR2 FQGTGA come from the germline V gene. The CDR3 is made up of 15 amino acids. V lost 5 bases, J lost 4 bases, and 14 bases lay in between. The CDR3 DNA reads as TGTGCCAGCAGCCCCCTAGGGGGAGTCACCGGGGAGCTGTTTTTT. Translated, it gives CASSPLGGVTGELFF.

The chain carries TRBV28 and TRBJ2-3, with D uncertain. Trimming shortened V by 10 bases and J by 0 bases, and 14 bases separated the two germline ends. The germline V gene encodes CDR1 MDHEN and CDR2 SYDVKM. The CDR3 contains 14 residues. Here the CDR3 reads CATKTATSTDTQYF. In DNA form, the CDR3 reads TGTGCCACCAAGACTGCCACTAGCACAGATACGCAGTATTTT.

This clone occurred once. The J gene is TRBJ2-5, the V gene TRBV6-4; no clear D gene. Trimming cost V 6 bases and J 5 bases, with 13 bases left between them. CDR1 MRHNA and CDR2 SNTAGT come from the germline V gene. The CDR3 spans 13 residues. The CDR3 DNA reads TGTGCCAGCAGCAGCGAGTTAGGCGAGACCCAGTACTTC. Encoded protein: CASSSELGETQYF.

The chain employs TRBV2 and TRBJ1-5; 10 bases agree with TRBD1. Trimming cost V 6 bases and J 2 bases; bases outside gene matches: 7. The CDR3 extends over 16 amino acids. From germline, CDR1 is SNHLY and CDR2 FYNNEI. CDR3 DNA: TGTGCCAGCAGGACTGGGACAGGGGTGGGCAATCAGCCCCAGCATTTT. Protein product: CASRTGTGVGNQPQHF. Drawing the rest from reference TRBV2 and TRBJ1-5, the complete variable domain is EPEVTQTPSHQVTQMGQEVILRCVPISNHLYFYWYRQILGQKVEFLVSFYNNEISEKSEIFDDQFSVERPDGSNFTLKIRSTKLEDSAMYFCASRTGTGVGNQPQHFGDGTRLSIL.

This clone showed up just once. The rearrangement joins TRBV28 to TRBJ1-3, with D uncertain. Germline assignment: CDR1 MDHEN and CDR2 SYDVKM. CDR3 length: 15 residues. Trimming took 7 bases from V and 0 from J, leaving 13 bases between them. This CDR3 reads CASNPGPSSGNTIYF. CDR3 bases: TGTGCCAGCAATCCAGGTCCTTCCTCTGGAAACACCATATATTTT.

The CDR3 reads CASSLGGSGYNSPLHF. In DNA form, the CDR3 reads TGTGCCAGCAGCTTAGGTGGCAGCGGTTATAATTCACCCCTCCACTTT. V gene TRBV7-2 combines with J gene TRBJ1-6; no clear D gene. The CDR3 runs 16 residues. Germline V gene data show CDR1 as SGHTA and CDR2 as FQGNSA. Between the trimmed V and J ends, which lost 1 base and 4 bases, there was a span of 11 bases.

The chain has TRBV28 and TRBJ2-3; a possible D gene is TRBD1 (5 bases). Germline assignment: CDR1 MDHEN and CDR2 SYDVKM. V was cut by 5 bases and J by 2 bases, with 8 bases left in between. The CDR3 is 13 residues long. The DNA for the CDR3 is TGTGCCAGCAGTGGGGCACCCACAGATACGCAGTATTTT. This sequence encodes CASSGAPTDTQYF. The full variable domain, with the rest looked up from reference TRBV28 and TRBJ2-3, is DVKVTQSSRYLVKRTGEKVFLECVQDMDHENMFWYRQDPGLGLRLIYFSYDVKMKEKGDIPEGYSVSREKKERFSLILESASTNQTSMYLCASSGAPTDTQYFGPGTRLTVL.

This chain connects TRBV28 to TRBJ1-2; TRBD1 aligns across 7 bases. Unmatched junction bases numbered 8, after V lost 4 bases and J lost 3 bases. The CDR3 is 15 residues long. CDR1 is MDHEN, CDR2 SYDVKM, per germline. DNA of the CDR3: TGTGCCAGCAGTTCATCAATCAGGGGGGACTATGGCTACACCTTC. Translated, it gives CASSSSIRGDYGYTF.

The chain recombines TRBV4-3 with TRBJ1-1; TRBD1 aligns across 8 bases. Germline CDR1 is LGHNA and CDR2 is YSLEER. This CDR3 is built from 13 residues. Losses at the gene ends were 3 bases for V and 8 bases for J; bases not matched to a gene: 5. The CDR3 DNA sequence: TGCGCCAGCAGCCAGGAGCGGGACAGGGAAGCTTTCTTT. Amino acids: CASSQERDREAFF.

The genes are TRBV19 and TRBJ2-7; TRBD1 is a possible D gene (6 bases). The germline gives CDR1 LNHDA, CDR2 SQIVND (reference sequence). Trimming took off 3 bases at V and 5 bases at J, with 8 bases between the two ends. CDR3 length: 12 residues. CDR3 sequence reads: CASSIAGDEQYF. The CDR3 DNA follows: TGTGCCAGTAGTATCGCAGGGGACGAGCAGTACTTC.

The J gene is TRBJ2-1, the V gene TRBV2; D gene ambiguous. CDR1 SNHLY and CDR2 FYNNEI come from the germline V gene. The ends were cut back, 3 bases at V and 8 bases at J, with 11 bases in the middle. The CDR3 is 13 residues long. The CDR3 DNA follows: TGTGCCAGCAGTGAGTGGAGTCGGGATGAGCAGTTCTTC. It specifies CASSEWSRDEQFF.

With regard to this clone: Sequence at one end of the junction differs from germline and may be a read error. The genes are TRBV7-7 and TRBJ2-2, with D possibly matching TRBD2 (5 bases). This CDR3 is 14 amino acids long. CDR1 and CDR2 (germline): SSHAT, FNYEAQ (reference sequence). The CDR3 is CASSGLEVTGELFF. The CDR3 DNA is TGTGCTAGCAGCGGACTGGAAGTGACCGGGGAGCTGTTTTTT.

The rearrangement uses TRBV7-3 and TRBJ2-2, with TRBD2 identical over 9 bases. Per the germline V gene, CDR1 is SGHTA and CDR2 is FQGTGA. V dropped 2 bases and J dropped 5; count of bases not matched to a gene: 6. The CDR3 has 16 amino acids. DNA of the CDR3: TGTGCCAGCAGCTTATCCGGCGGGAGGGGTACCGGGGAGCTGTTTTTT. Amino acids: CASSLSGGRGTGELFF. Full variable domain (missing parts from reference TRBV7-3 and TRBJ2-2): GAGVSQTPSNKVTEKGKYVELRCDPISGHTALYWYRQSLGQGPEFLIYFQGTGAADDSGLPNDRFFAVRPEGSVSTLKIQRTERGDSAVYLCASSLSGGRGTGELFFGEGSRLTVL.

This clone was observed a handful of times. The chain links TRBV4-1 to TRBJ1-4; D gene ambiguous. V was shortened by 3 bases and J by 0 bases, with 5 bases between the two germline ends. The germline V gene has CDR1 MGHRA and CDR2 YSYEKL. This CDR3 is 14 amino acids long. CDR3 DNA: TGCGCCAGCAGCCAGCGGACAACTAATGAAAAACTGTTTTTT. It is translated as CASSQRTTNEKLFF.

The V call is TRBV5-1, the J call TRBJ2-1; D is perhaps TRBD2 (5 bases). CDR3 size: 16 residues. V was clipped by 4 bases and J by 0 bases, with 14 bases between them. CDR1 is SGHRS and CDR2 is YFSETQ in the germline V gene. The CDR3 nucleotides are TGCGCCAGCAGCGAAGAGGGAATGAGCTCCTACAATGAGCAGTTCTTC. The encoded protein is CASSEEGMSSYNEQFF.